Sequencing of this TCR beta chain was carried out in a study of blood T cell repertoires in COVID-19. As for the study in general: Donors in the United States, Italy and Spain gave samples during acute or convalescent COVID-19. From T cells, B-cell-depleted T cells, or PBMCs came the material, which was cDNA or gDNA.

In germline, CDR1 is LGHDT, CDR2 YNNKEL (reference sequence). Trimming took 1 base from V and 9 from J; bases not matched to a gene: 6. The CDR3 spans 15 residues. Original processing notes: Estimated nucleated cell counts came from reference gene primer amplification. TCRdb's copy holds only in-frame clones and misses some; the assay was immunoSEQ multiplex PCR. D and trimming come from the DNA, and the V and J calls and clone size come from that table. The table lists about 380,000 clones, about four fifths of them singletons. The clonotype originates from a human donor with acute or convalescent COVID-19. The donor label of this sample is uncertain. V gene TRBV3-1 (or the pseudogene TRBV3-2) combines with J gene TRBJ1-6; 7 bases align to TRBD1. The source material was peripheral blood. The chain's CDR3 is CASSQVGQTTSPLHF. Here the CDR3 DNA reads TGTGCCAGCAGCCAAGTGGGACAGACAACTTCACCCCTCCACTTT.